This TCR beta chain derives from a study of post-analysis software for immune sequencing data. Incorporated into the TCR beta cDNA libraries were unique molecular identifiers, which served to reduce PCR and sequencing biases. From 1 to 10 million T cells, about 500,000 cDNA molecules were obtained. TCRdb re-called the PCR reads with MiXCR, one entry per CDR3 protein. The repertoire has 750,000 to 950,000 distinct CDR3 sequences, approximately 53% of them found once; the top ten carry under 6%. Study-level findings and limits: Several TRBV segments were more frequent in patients than controls; TRBV5-6, TRBV5-1 and TRBV20-1 belonged to this group. When the samples were clustered directly with F measure, those that had been prepared in the same batch showed strong co-clustering.

Germline loops: CDR1 SGHRS, CDR2 YFSETQ. V gave up 2 bases and J gave up 7 bases; unmatched junction bases: 10. The CDR3 runs to 16 residues. About this clonotype: Its antigen is still unknown.

This TCR derives from a girl between 10 and 17 years old with multiple sclerosis. The chain combines TRBV5-1 with TRBJ2-1; 9 nucleotides align to TRBD1. Source material: blood. CDR3 sequence: CASSFGGTGIMNEQFF. The CDR3 nucleotides read TGCGCCAGCAGCTTTGGAGGGACAGGGATAATGAATGAGCAGTTCTTC. Based on the CDR3 plus reference TRBV5-1 and TRBJ2-1, the full variable domain is KAGVTQTPRYLIKTRGQQVTLSCSPISGHRSVSWYQQTPGQGLQFLFEYFSETQRNKGNFPGRFSGRQFSNSRSEMNVSTLELGDSALYLCASSFGGTGIMNEQFFGPGTRLTVL.